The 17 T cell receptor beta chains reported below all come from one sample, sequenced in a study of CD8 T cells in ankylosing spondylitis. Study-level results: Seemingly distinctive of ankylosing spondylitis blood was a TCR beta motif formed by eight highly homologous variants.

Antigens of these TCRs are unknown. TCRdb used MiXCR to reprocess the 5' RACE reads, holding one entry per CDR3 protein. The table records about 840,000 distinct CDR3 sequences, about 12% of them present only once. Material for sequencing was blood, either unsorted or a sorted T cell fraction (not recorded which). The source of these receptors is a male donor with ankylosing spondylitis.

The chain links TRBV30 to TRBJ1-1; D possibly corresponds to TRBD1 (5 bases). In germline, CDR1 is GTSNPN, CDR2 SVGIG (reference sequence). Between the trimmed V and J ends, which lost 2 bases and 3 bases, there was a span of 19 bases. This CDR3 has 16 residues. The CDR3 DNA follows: TGTGCCTGGAGTAGGATGACAGTGGGGTCGGACACTGAAGCTTTCTTT. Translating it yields CAWSRMTVGSDTEAFF.

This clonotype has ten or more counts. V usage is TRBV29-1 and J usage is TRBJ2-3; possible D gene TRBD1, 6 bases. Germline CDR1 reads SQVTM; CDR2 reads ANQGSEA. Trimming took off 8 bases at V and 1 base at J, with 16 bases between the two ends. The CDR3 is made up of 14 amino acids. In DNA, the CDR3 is TGCAGCATCGGACGACAGGACCGCACAGATACGCAGTATTTT. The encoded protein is CSIGRQDRTDTQYF.

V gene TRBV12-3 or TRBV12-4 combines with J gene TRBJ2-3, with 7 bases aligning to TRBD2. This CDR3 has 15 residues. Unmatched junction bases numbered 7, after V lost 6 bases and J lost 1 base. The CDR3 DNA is TGTGCCAGCAGGCCCCGGGGGAGGGGCACAGATACGCAGTATTTT. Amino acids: CASRPRGRGTDTQYF.

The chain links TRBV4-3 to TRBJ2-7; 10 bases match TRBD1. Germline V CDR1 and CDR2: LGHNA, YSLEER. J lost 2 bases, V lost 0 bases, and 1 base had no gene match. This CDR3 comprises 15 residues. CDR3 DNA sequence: TGCGCCAGCAGCCAAGAGGGGACAGGGGCCTACGAGCAGTACTTC. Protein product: CASSQEGTGAYEQYF.

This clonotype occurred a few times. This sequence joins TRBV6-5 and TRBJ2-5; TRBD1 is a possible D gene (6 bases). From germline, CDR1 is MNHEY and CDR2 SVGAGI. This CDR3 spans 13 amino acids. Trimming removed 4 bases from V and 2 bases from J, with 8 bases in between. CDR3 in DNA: TGTGCCAGCAGTTGGGGGACACAAGAGACCCAGTACTTC. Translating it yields CASSWGTQETQYF.

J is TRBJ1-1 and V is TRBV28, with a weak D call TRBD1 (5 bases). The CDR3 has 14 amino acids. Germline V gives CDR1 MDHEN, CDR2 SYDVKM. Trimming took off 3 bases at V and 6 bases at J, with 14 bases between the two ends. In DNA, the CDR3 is TGTGCCAGCAGTTTCCTCGGGGCACCTGCTGAAGCTTTCTTT. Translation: CASSFLGAPAEAFF.

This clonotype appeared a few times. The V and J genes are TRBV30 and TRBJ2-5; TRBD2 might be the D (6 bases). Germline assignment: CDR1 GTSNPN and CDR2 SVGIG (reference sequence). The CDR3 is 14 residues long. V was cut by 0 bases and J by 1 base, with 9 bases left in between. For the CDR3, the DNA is TGTGCCTGGAGTGTAGGAGGGTCCCAAGAGACCCAGTACTTC. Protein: CAWSVGGSQETQYF. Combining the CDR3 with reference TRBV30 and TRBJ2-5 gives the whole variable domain SQTIHQWPATLVQPVGSPLSLECTVEGTSNPNLYWYRQAAGRGLQLLFYSVGIGQISSEVPQNLSASRPQDRQFILSSKKLLLSDSGFYLCAWSVGGSQETQYFGPGTRLLVL.

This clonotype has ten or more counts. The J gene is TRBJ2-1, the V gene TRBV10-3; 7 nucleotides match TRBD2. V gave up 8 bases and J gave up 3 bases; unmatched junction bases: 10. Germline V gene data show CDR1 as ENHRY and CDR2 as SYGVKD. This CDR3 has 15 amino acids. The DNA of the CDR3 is TGTGCCATCGGGGTAGCGGGTAGGTACTACAATGAGCAGTTCTTC. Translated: CAIGVAGRYYNEQFF.

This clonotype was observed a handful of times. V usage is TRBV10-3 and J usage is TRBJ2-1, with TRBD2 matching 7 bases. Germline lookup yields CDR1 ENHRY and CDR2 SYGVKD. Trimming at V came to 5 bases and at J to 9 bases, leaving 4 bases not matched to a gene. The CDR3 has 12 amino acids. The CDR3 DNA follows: TGTGCCATCAGTCGGACTAGGGGTGAGCAGTTCTTC. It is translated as CAISRTRGEQFF.

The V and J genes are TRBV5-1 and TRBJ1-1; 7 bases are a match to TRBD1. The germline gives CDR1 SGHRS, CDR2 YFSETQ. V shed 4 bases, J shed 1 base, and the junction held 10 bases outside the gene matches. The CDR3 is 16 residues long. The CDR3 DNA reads TGCGCCAGCAGCCTGGGACAGCGGCCTGGGAACACTGAAGCTTTCTTT. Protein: CASSLGQRPGNTEAFF.

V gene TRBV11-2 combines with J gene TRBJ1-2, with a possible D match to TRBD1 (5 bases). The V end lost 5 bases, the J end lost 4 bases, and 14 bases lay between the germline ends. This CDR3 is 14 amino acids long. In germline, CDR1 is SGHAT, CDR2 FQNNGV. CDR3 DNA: TGTGCCAGCAGCAAACCGGGACGGACCTATGGCTACACCTTC. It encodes CASSKPGRTYGYTF.

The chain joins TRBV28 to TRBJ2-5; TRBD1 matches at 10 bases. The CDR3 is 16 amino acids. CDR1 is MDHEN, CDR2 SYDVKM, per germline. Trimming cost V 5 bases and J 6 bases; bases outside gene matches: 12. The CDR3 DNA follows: TGTGCCAGCAGTCACCGCGGGACAGGGGCCACCAAGACCCAGTACTTC. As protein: CASSHRGTGATKTQYF.

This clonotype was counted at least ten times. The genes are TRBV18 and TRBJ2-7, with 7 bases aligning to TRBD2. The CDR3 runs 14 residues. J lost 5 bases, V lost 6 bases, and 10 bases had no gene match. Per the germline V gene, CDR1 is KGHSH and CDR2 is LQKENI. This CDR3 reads CASSPMGGGDEQYF. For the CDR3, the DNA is TGTGCCAGCTCCCCAATGGGCGGGGGAGACGAGCAGTACTTC. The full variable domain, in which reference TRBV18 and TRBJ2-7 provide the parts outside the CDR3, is NAGVMQNPRHLVRRRGQEARLRCSPMKGHSHVYWYRQLPEEGLKFMVYLQKENIIDESGMPKERFSAEFPKEGPSILRIQQVVRGDSAAYFCASSPMGGGDEQYFGPGTRLTVT.

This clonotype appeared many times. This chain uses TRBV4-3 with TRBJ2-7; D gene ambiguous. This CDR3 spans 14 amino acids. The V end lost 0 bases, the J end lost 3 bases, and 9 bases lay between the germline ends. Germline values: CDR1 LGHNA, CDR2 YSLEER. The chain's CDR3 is CASSQDTAHYEQYF. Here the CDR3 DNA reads TGCGCCAGCAGCCAAGATACGGCCCACTACGAGCAGTACTTC.

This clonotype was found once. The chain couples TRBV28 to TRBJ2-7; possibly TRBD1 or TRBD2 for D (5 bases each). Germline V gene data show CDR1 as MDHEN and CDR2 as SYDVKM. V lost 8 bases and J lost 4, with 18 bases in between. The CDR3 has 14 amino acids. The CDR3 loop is CASFTPGPQYEQYF. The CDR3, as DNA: TGTGCCAGCTTTACACCGGGACCACAATACGAGCAGTACTTC.

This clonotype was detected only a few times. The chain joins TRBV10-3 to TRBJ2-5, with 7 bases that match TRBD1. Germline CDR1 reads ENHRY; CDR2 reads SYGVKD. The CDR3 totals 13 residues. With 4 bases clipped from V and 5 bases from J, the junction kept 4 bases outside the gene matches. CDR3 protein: CAISATGVETQYF. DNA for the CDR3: TGTGCCATCAGTGCAACAGGGGTGGAGACCCAGTACTTC.

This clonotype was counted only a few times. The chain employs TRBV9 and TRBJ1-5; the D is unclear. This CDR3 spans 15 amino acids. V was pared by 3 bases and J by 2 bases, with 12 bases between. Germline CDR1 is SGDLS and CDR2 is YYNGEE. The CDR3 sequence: CASSAAGGGNQPQHF. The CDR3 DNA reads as TGTGCCAGCAGCGCTGCTGGAGGTGGCAATCAGCCCCAGCATTTT. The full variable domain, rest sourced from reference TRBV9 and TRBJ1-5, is DSGVTQTPKHLITATGQRVTLRCSPRSGDLSVYWYQQSLDQGLQFLIQYYNGEERAKGNILERFSAQQFPDLHSELNLSSLELGDSALYFCASSAAGGGNQPQHFGDGTRLSIL.